This T cell receptor (beta chain) was obtained from a study of CD8 T cells in ankylosing spondylitis (dated by TCRdb to 2015 to 2018). Background on the whole study: T cell receptor beta repertoires were profiled in healthy donors and ankylosing spondylitis patients so that disease-linked TCR variants could be found. The full study cohort comprised 25 or so ankylosing spondylitis patients and roughly 110 healthy donors. Peripheral blood was sampled, and synovial fluid was also collected from ankylosing spondylitis patients. The full study reports these points: Some motif variants had previously been reported in the synovial fluid and blood of reactive arthritis patients, which suggests shared mechanisms of disease initiation. A TCR beta motif made up of several highly homologous amino acid variants appeared to be characteristic of blood from ankylosing spondylitis patients. According to the report, matched synovial fluid samples from ankylosing spondylitis patients were significantly enriched for the disease-linked clones. The disease-linked clones had a CD8+ phenotype and were found at relatively low frequencies in peripheral blood.

The V end loses 0 bases and the J end loses 7 bases, and a stretch of 21 bases separates them. Via the germline V gene, CDR1 is WSHSY and CDR2 SAAADI. The CDR3 runs 17 amino acids, cysteine and phenylalanine included. Only CDR3 DNA remains: 51 bases, in frame from the first base. Sequencing used an Illumina HiSeq 2500. TCR beta libraries were prepared by quantitative 5'-RACE with molecular barcodes. The paper's data handling went like this. A new computational method based on a probabilistic model of VDJ rearrangement was used to identify disease-linked TCR variants. Clones were called with MiXCR by TCRdb after fastp trimmed the public reads at Q25, and only in-frame beta chains were retained. Records with the same CDR3 protein are collapsed into one entry carrying the most frequent genes and DNA. The V and J calls shown here were made by TCRdb, not taken from the authors' results. The table for this sample lists roughly 370,000 distinct CDR3 sequences; about 20% of them were counted only once. The ten largest account for about a sixth of the sample.

This clonotype was observed at least ten times. What this receptor recognizes is not known. No base-level quality is on record; no much larger clone is a single base apart. This clonotype was obtained from a male donor with ankylosing spondylitis. Specimen: blood, either unsorted or a sorted T cell fraction (not recorded which). Here the chain combines TRBV10-2 and TRBJ1-2; TRBD1 is a weak D gene call, 5 bases matching. The CDR3 corresponds to CASSESHSTGTAFGYTF. The DNA is TGCGCCAGCAGTGAGTCCCACTCCACCGGGACGGCCTTTGGCTACACCTTC.